Described below is a single T cell receptor beta chain sequence and its context. Its antigen is not yet known. No base quality information exists; no much larger clone differs at one position. At one collaborating source in Seattle, patients were enrolled during active infection and were followed longitudinally through the course of disease. Each collaborating institution followed its own protocols to collect whole blood in K2EDTA tubes. For TCRbeta analysis, collaborators shipped samples in one of three forms: frozen whole blood, isolated PBMCs, or DNA extracted from either of those sample types. This sample was taken from a study of blood T cell repertoires in COVID-19 (TCRdb year 2020). Broadly, across the study: Collaborator samples came from the United States, Italy and Spain and covered acute and convalescent phases of COVID-19. Deeply sampled blood TCRbeta repertoires from subjects exposed to, actively infected with, or recovered from COVID-19 were included in the dataset. Where available, HLA class I and class II types were obtained from metadata supplied by the sample provider rather than from assay-based typing. The repertoires were released in a freely available public database meant as a resource for research on the immune response to SARS-CoV-2. The material from the prospective study consisted of cDNA or gDNA derived from T cells, B-cell-depleted T cells, or PBMCs. Samples were obtained from the ongoing ImmuneRACE study (first 160 participants) and from 950 to 1,500 subjects provided by 6 global collaborators. A de-identified subject ID, COVID-19 status, age in years and sex were almost always included in the sample metadata.

TCRbeta CDR3 regions were amplified from genomic DNA using the immunoSEQ Assay, a bias-controlled multiplex PCR. The published analysis was carried out like this. Within the assay, amplification of reference gene primers was used to estimate how many nucleated cells each sample contained. To quantify the absolute abundance of each unique TCRbeta CDR3 rearrangement, sequence reads were collapsed and filtered. For each sample, productive Simpson clonality was calculated by taking the square root of Simpson's diversity index across productive rearrangements. Sourced from immuneACCESS, this table was stored by TCRdb with only in-frame sequences that have V and J called. A share of the clones is absent; for the studies checked, an unresolved V gene accounts for under half, and the remainder has no known explanation. V, J and clone size were drawn from that table, and D and trimming were deduced from the DNA. Across this sample there are around 170,000 clones, with around 86% seen only once. In total, the top ten clones hold 0.58% of the sample.

Study-level results and caveats: The amount of clinical and demographic metadata varied by source and participant and was provided uncurated.

V sheds 6 bases and J sheds 3 bases, leaving 9 bases between their ends. The germline V gene specifies SGHNT as CDR1 and YENEEA as CDR2. Inclusive of the bounding cysteine and phenylalanine, the CDR3 is 12 residues long. Left in the record is the CDR3 DNA by itself, 36 bases read in frame from the first base. The chain joins TRBV11-3 to TRBJ2-7, and TRBD2 may be the D gene, going by 5 matching bases. This clonotype originated in a man between 60 and 70 years old with COVID-19, enrolled during active disease. The material sequenced was peripheral blood. The CDR3 reads CASSPDYYEQYF. Read as DNA, the sequence is TGTGCCAGCAGTCCCGACTACTACGAGCAGTACTTC.